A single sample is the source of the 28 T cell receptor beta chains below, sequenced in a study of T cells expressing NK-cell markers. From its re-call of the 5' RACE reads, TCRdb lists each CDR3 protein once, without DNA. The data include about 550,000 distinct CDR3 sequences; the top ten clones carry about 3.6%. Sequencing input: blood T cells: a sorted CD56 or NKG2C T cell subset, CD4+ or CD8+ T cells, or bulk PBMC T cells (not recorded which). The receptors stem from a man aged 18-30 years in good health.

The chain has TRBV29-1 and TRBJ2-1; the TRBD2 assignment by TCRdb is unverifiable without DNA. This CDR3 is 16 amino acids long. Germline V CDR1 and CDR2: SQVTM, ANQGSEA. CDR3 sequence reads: CSVKGLALSSYNEQFF.

The CDR3: CASSWGPLAGSSGANVLTF. The rearrangement links TRBV5-7 to TRBJ2-6; the TCRdb D gene call, TRBD2, has no DNA to confirm it. TRBV5-7 is annotated as an ORF whose role is uncertain. This CDR3 contains 19 residues.

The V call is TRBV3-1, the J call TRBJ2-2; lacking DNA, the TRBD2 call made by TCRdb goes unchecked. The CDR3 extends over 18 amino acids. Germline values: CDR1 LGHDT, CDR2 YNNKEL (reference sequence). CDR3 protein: CASSPGLAGSTNTGELFF.

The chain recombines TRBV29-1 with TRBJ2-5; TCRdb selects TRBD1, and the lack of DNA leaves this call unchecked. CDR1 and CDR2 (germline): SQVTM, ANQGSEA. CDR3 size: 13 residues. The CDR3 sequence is CSVEPPNQETQYF.

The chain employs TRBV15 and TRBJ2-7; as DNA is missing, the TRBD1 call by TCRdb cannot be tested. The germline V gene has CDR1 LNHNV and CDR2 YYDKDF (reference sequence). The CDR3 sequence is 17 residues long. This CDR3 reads CATSRAPGTGVPYEQYF.

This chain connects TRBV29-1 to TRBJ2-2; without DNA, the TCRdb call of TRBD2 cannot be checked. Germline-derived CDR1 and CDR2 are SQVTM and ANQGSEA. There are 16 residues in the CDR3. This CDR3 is CSVESSTRVGAGELFF.

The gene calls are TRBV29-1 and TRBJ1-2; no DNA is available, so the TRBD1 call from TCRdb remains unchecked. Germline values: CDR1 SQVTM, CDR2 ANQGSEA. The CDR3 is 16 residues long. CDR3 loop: CSEEDRQGTVNYGYTF.

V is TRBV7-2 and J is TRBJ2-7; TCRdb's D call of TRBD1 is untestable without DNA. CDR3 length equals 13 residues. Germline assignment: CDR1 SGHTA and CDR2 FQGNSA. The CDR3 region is CASKQGATYEQYF. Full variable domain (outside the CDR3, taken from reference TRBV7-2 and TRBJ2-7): GAGVSQSPSNKVTEKGKDVELRCDPISGHTALYWYRQSLGQGLEFLIYFQGNSAPDKSGLPSDRFSAERTGGSVSTLTIQRTQQEDSAVYLCASKQGATYEQYFGPGTRLTVT.

CDR3 sequence: CSVDEGGQHYGYTF. The chain has TRBV29-1 and TRBJ1-2; the D call from TCRdb, TRBD1, cannot be confirmed without DNA. Germline CDR1 SQVTM, CDR2 ANQGSEA. The length of the CDR3 is 14 residues.

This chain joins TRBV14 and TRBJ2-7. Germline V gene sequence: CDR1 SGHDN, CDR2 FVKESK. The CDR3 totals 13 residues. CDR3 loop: CASSQFIAYEQYF.

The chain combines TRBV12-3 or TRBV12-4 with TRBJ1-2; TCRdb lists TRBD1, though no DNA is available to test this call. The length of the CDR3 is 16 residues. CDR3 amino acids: CASSLGLPLANYGYTF.

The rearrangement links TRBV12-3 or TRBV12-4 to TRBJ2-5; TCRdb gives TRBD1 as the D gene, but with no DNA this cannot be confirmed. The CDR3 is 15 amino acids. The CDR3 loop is CASSPTGGGQETQYF.

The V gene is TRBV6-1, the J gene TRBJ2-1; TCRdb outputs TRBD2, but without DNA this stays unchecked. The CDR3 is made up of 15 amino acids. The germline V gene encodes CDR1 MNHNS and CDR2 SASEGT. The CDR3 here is CASKPTSGSFDEQFF.

The CDR3 loop reads CASSREGGLTLGTEAFF. The gene calls are TRBV12-3 or TRBV12-4 and TRBJ1-1; TCRdb reports TRBD1, a call that lacks DNA to check it against. This CDR3 has 17 amino acids.

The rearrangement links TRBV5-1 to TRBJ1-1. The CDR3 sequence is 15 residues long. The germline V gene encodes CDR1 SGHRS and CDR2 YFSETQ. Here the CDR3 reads CASSLAGPLRTEAFF.

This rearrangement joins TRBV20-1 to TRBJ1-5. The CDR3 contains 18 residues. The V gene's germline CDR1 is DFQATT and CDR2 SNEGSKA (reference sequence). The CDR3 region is CSASESWGLGSRDQPQHF.

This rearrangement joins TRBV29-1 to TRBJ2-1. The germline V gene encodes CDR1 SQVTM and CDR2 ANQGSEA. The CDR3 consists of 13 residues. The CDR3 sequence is CSVQVSSYNEQFF.

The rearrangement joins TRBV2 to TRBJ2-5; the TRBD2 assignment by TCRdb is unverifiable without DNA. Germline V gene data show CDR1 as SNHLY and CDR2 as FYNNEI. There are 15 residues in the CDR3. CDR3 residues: CASSEKRGLQETQYF.

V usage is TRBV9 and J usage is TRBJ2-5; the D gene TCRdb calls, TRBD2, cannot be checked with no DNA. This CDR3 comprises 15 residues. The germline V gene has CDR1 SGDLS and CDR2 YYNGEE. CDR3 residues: CASSVGWTEQETQYF.

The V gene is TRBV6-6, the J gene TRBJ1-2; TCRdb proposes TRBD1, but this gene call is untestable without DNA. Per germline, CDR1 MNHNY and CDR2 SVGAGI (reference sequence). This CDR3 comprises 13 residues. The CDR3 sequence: CASSPTGQGGYTF.

The chain's CDR3 is CSARFGTSETQYF. V and J are TRBV20-1 and TRBJ2-5; TCRdb's D gene call, TRBD1, goes unchecked for lack of DNA. Germline lookup yields CDR1 DFQATT and CDR2 SNEGSKA (reference sequence). The CDR3 length is 13 residues.

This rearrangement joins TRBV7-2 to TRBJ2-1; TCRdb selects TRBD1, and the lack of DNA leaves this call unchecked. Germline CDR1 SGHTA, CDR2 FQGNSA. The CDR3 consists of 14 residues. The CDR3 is CASSWGGVANEQFF.

CDR3 amino acids: CSAREGQPKSDTQYF. The chain recombines TRBV20-1 with TRBJ2-3; TCRdb's D call of TRBD1 is untestable without DNA. The CDR3 consists of 15 residues. Germline CDR1 DFQATT, CDR2 SNEGSKA (reference sequence).

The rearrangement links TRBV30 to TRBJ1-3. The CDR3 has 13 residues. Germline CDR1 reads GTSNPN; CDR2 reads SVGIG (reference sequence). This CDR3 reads CAWTGTYGNTIYF.

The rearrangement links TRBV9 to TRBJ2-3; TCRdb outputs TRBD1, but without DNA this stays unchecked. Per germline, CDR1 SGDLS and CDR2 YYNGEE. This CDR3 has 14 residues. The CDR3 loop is CASSVGDRYNTQYF.

The CDR3 region is CSAPPTLGGNSPLHF. V is TRBV20-1 and J is TRBJ1-6. Germline loops: CDR1 DFQATT, CDR2 SNEGSKA (reference sequence). This CDR3 contains 15 residues.

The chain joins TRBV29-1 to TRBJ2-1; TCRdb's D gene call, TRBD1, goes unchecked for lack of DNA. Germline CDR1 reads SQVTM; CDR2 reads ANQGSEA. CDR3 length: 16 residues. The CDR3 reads CSVDPPAGYSYNEQFF.

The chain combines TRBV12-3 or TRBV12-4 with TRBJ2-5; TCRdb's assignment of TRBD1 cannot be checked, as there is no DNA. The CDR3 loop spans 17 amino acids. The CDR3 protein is CASSTHQDWGDQETQYF.